This is a list of T cell receptor beta chains from one sample in a study of blood T cell repertoires in COVID-19. Assay: immunoSEQ multiplex PCR; the TCRdb copy retains only in-frame clones and omits some. This table has around 310,000 clones, around 87% appearing once. Sequenced material: peripheral blood. These receptor sequences come from a woman between 40 and 55 years old with COVID-19, enrolled during active disease. The CDR3 runs from the conserved cysteine through the conserved F or W. A D gene is named only where the DNA matches it firmly. Clone size is stated in some rows and not others, as once, few, many or a class when expanded.

abundance,d_gene,j_gene,v_gene,CDR3nt,CDR3aa
-,-,TRBJ2-2,TRBV29-1,TGCAGCGTTGACAGGGATGCCACCGGGGAGCTGTTTTTT,CSVDRDATGELFF
-,-,TRBJ1-4,TRBV5-6,TGTGCCAGCAGCCCGGACAACGGGTATGAAAAACTGTTTTTT,CASSPDNGYEKLFF
-,-,TRBJ1-6,TRBV5-1,TGCGCCAGCAGCTTAGGGGGCTATAATTCACCCCTCCACTTT,CASSLGGYNSPLHF
-,-,TRBJ1-4,TRBV2,TGTGCCAGCAGCCTGGAGGGAACAACTAATGAAAAACTGTTTTTT,CASSLEGTTNEKLFF
-,-,TRBJ1-2,TRBV27,TGTGCCAGCAGTTTTGGGGGCGGTAACTATGGCTACACCTTC,CASSFGGGNYGYTF
-,TRBD1,TRBJ1-5,TRBV6-5,TGTGCCAGCAGCACAGGGGGCTCCTTCAATCAGCCCCAGCATTTT,CASSTGGSFNQPQHF
-,TRBD1,TRBJ2-1,TRBV24-1,TGTGCCACCAGTGACCTCCCGGGGACAGGGTTTTTCTTC,CATSDLPGTGFFF
-,TRBD1,TRBJ1-4,TRBV27,TGTGCCAGCAGTCTTCACAGGGGTGGTGAAAAACTGTTTTTT,CASSLHRGGEKLFF
-,TRBD1,TRBJ2-3,TRBV27,TGTGCCAGCAGTTTCAGAACAGGGGTCCTCACAGATACGCAGTATTTT,CASSFRTGVLTDTQYF
-,-,TRBJ1-5,TRBV4-1,TGCGCCAGCAGCCCCCCAGATCCAGGGTATCAGCCCCAGCATTTT,CASSPPDPGYQPQHF
-,-,TRBJ1-6,TRBV7-3,TGTGCCAGCAGCGAGAACCGAAATTCACCCCTCCACTTT,CASSENRNSPLHF
-,TRBD1,TRBJ2-6,TRBV13,TGTGCCAGCAGCTTCAGGGGGAAAGGGGCCAACGTCCTGACTTTC,CASSFRGKGANVLTF
-,-,TRBJ1-1,TRBV11-1,TGTGCCAGCAGCTTATCCCTCAGCGCGGAAGCTTTCTTT,CASSLSLSAEAFF
-,-,TRBJ2-3,TRBV5-5,TGTGCCAGCAGCCAAACTCGAGGCGATACGCAGTATTTT,CASSQTRGDTQYF
-,TRBD2,TRBJ2-1,TRBV7-6,TGTGCCAGCAGCTTAAAAGCGGGGCCTTACAATGAGCAGTTCTTC,CASSLKAGPYNEQFF
once,TRBD2,TRBJ2-5,TRBV13,TGTGCCAGCAGCCTTAGCGGGAGGGAGGAGACCCAGTACTTC,CASSLSGREETQYF
-,-,TRBJ2-3,TRBV5-6,TGTGCCAGCAGCTCGGGACAAGGCACAGATACGCAGTATTTT,CASSSGQGTDTQYF
-,TRBD1,TRBJ1-4,TRBV6-5,TGTGCCAGCAGACCCGGGACAGGGGGTGAAAAACTGTTTTTT,CASRPGTGGEKLFF
-,-,TRBJ1-5,TRBV7-2,TGTGCCAGCAGCTCTCAAAGAGGGAATCAGCCCCAGCATTTT,CASSSQRGNQPQHF
-,-,TRBJ1-1,TRBV6-5,TGTGCCAGCAGTTACTCATCGGTGAACACTGAAGCTTTCTTT,CASSYSSVNTEAFF
-,-,TRBJ1-5,TRBV28,TGTGCCAGCAGTTTAACAGGAATACTCAATCAGCCCCAGCATTTT,CASSLTGILNQPQHF
once,-,TRBJ2-1,TRBV27,TGTGCCAGCAGTTTAATGGGGGGGCGAAGTGAGCAGTTCTTC,CASSLMGGRSEQFF